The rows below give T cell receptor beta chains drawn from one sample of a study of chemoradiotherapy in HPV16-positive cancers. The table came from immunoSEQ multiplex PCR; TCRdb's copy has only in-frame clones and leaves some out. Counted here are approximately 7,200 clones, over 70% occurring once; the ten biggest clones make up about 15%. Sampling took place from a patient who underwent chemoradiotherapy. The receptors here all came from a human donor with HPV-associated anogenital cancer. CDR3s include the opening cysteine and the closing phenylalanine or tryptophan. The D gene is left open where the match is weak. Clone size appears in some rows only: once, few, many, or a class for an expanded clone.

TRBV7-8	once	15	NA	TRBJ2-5	TGTGCCAGCAGGCGTACCCGACAGGCCGAGGGGACCCAGTACTTC	CASRRTRQAEGTQYF
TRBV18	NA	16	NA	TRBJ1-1	TGTGCCAGCTCCCCGCTACAGGATACTGCGAACACTGAAGCTTTCTTT	CASSPLQDTANTEAFF
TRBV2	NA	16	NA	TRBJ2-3	TGTGCCAGCAGCGGTACAGGGTCCTTTAGCACAGATACGCAGTATTTT	CASSGTGSFSTDTQYF
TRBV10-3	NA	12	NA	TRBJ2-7	TGTGCCACCGTCGACTCAGCCTACGAGCAGTACTTC	CATVDSAYEQYF
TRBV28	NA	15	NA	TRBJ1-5	TGTGCCAGCCTAAGGGGCGGGCAGAACGATCAGCCCCAGCATTTT	CASLRGGQNDQPQHF
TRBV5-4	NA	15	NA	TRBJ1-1	TGTGCCAGCAGCTTGGCAGGGGATAAGAGAACTGAAGCTTTCTTT	CASSLAGDKRTEAFF
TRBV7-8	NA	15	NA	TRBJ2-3	TGTGCCAGCAGCTTAGAGTATATCGGCACAGATACGCAGTATTTT	CASSLEYIGTDTQYF
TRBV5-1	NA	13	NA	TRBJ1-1	TGCGCCAGCAGCGCCGGGGCAAACACTGAAGCTTTCTTT	CASSAGANTEAFF
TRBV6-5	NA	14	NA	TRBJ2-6	TGTGCCAGCAGTTACTCCCCGGAGGCCAACGTCCTGACTTTC	CASSYSPEANVLTF
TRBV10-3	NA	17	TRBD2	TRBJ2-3	TGTGCCATCAGTGAGTCGTTGTCTAGCGGGGTGCCTGATACGCAGTATTTT	CAISESLSSGVPDTQYF
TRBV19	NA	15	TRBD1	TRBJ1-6	TGTGCCAGTAAGGCCCTTGGACAGGGTAGTTCACCCCTCCACTTT	CASKALGQGSSPLHF
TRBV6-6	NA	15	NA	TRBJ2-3	TGTGCCAGCAGCCGAGTGGGGGGAGCCACAGATACGCAGTATTTT	CASSRVGGATDTQYF
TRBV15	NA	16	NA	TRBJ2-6	TGTGCCACCAGCAGAGACCCCTCGGCTGGGGCCAACGTCCTGACTTTC	CATSRDPSAGANVLTF
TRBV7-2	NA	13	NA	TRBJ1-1	TGTGCCAGCAGCTTTAAGCCAACGGCTGAAGCTTTCTTT	CASSFKPTAEAFF
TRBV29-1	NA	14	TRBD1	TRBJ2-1	TGCAGCGTTGAAGGACAGGGGGCCATCGGTGAGCAGTTCTTC	CSVEGQGAIGEQFF
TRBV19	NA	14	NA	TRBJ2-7	TGTGCCAGTAGGCCACCCGAGGGGTTTTACGAGCAGTACTTC	CASRPPEGFYEQYF
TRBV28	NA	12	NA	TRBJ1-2	TGTGCCAGCAGTTCGCCGGGCCATGGCTACACCTTC	CASSSPGHGYTF
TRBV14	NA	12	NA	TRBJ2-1	TGTGCCAGCAGCGGAGAGGGTAATGAGCAGTTCTTC	CASSGEGNEQFF
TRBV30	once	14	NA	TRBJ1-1	TGTGCCTGGACCCCCCTGCGGGGGAACACTGAAGCTTTCTTT	CAWTPLRGNTEAFF
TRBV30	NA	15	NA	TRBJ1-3	TGTGCCTGGAGTGTTGGGCAGGACTCTGGAAACACCATATATTTT	CAWSVGQDSGNTIYF
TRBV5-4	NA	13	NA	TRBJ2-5	TGTGCCAGCAGCTTAGCCTACCAAGAGACCCAGTACTTC	CASSLAYQETQYF
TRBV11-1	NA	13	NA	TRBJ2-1	TGTGCCAGCAGCTTAGCCCTTTACAATGAGCAGTTCTTC	CASSLALYNEQFF
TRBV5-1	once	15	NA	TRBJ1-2	TGCGCCAGCAGCTTGGATGGGGGGCTCATCTATGGCTACACCTTC	CASSLDGGLIYGYTF
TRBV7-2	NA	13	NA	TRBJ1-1	TGTGCCAGCAGCTCCAGGGGTGACACTGAAGCTTTCTTT	CASSSRGDTEAFF
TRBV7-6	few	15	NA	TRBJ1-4	TGTGCCAGCAGCTTAGAGGCAGGGGCTAATGAAAAACTGTTTTTT	CASSLEAGANEKLFF
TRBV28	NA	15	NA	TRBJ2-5	TGTGCCAGCAGTCGCATCCGGGGCTCTCAAGAGACCCAGTACTTC	CASSRIRGSQETQYF
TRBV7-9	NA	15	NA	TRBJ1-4	TGTGCCAGCAGCCTGGGACCCTCGGGAGGGGAAAAACTGTTTTTT	CASSLGPSGGEKLFF
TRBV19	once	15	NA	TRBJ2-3	TGTGCCAGTAGTGTCGGGCAGGGAAAAACAGATACGCAGTATTTT	CASSVGQGKTDTQYF
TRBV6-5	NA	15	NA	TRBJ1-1	TGTGCCAGCAATAAAATAGGGGATTTGAACACTGAAGCTTTCTTT	CASNKIGDLNTEAFF
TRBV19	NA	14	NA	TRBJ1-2	TGTGCCAGTACCCTAGGGGCAGGTCCCTATGGCTACACCTTC	CASTLGAGPYGYTF
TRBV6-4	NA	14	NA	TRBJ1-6	TGTGCCAGCAGTGCTGACCGAGATAATTCACCCCTCCACTTT	CASSADRDNSPLHF
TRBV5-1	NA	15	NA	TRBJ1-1	TGCGCCAGCAGCTTGACCCCAGGGGCTAACACTGAAGCTTTCTTT	CASSLTPGANTEAFF
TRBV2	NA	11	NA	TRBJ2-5	TGTGCCAGCAGTGTCCAAGAGACCCAGTACTTC	CASSVQETQYF
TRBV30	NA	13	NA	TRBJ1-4	TGTGCCTGGAGGGGGGGGATTAATGAAAAACTGTTTTTT	CAWRGGINEKLFF
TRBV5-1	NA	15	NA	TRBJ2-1	TGCGCCAGCAGCTTGGGCGGGGCGGGTCCGAATGAGCAGTTCTTC	CASSLGGAGPNEQFF
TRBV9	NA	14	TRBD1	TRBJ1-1	TGTGCCAGCAGCGTAGCACAGGGGGGCACTGAAGCTTTCTTT	CASSVAQGGTEAFF
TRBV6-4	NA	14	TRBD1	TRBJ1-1	TGTGCCAGCAGCCCAGGGGGAGTGAACACTGAAGCTTTCTTT	CASSPGGVNTEAFF
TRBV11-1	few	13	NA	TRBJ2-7	TGTGCCAGCAGCTTAACCCTCGGGAGCGAGCAGTACTTC	CASSLTLGSEQYF
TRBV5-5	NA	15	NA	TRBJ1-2	TGTGCCAGCAGCTTCCAGGCAGGGGTTTACTATGGCTACACCTTC	CASSFQAGVYYGYTF
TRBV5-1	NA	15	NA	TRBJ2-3	TGCGCCAGCAGCTTGGACGGGGGGCAAACAGATACGCAGTATTTT	CASSLDGGQTDTQYF
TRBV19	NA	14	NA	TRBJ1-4	TGTGCCAGTAGTATCGCTCCTCAGGGAGAAAAACTGTTTTTT	CASSIAPQGEKLFF
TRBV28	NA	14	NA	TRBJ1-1	TGTGCCAGCAGTCCCGTGGCATACAACACTGAAGCTTTCTTT	CASSPVAYNTEAFF
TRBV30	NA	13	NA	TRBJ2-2	TGTGCTGTGGAGCAGATGAACACCGGGGAGCTGTTTTTT	CAVEQMNTGELFF
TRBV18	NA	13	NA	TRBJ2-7	TGTGCCAGCTCAGCAGGGTGGATCTACGAGCAGTACTTC	CASSAGWIYEQYF
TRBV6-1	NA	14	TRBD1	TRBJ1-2	TGTGCCAGCACTGGGACAGGGGGATCCCATGGCTACACCTTC	CASTGTGGSHGYTF
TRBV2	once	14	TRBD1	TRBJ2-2	TGTGCCGGAGGCCTACAGGGGGATGCCGGGGAGCTGTTTTTT	CAGGLQGDAGELFF
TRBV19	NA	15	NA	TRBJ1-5	TGTGCCAGTAGCCGGGGAACACAAAACAATCAGCCCCAGCATTTT	CASSRGTQNNQPQHF
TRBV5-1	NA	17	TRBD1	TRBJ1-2	TGCGCCAGCAGCTTTGCCGGGACAGGGGAATATGGCTATGGCTACACCTTC	CASSFAGTGEYGYGYTF
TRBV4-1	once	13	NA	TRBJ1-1	TGCGCCAGCAGCCAAGGCTCCGCCGCTGAAGCTTTCTTT	CASSQGSAAEAFF
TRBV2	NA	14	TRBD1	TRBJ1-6	TGTGCCAGCAGTGTTGACAGGGCGGGCTCACCCCTCCACTTT	CASSVDRAGSPLHF
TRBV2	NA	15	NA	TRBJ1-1	TGTGCCAGCAGAATACGACAGAGGGCGAACACTGAAGCTTTCTTT	CASRIRQRANTEAFF
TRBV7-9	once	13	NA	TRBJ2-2	TGTGCCAGCAGCGCGGACCTTGGGGGGGAGCTGTTTTTT	CASSADLGGELFF
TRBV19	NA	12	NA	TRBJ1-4	TGTGCCAGTAGTGTGCTCGGTGAAAAACTGTTTTTT	CASSVLGEKLFF
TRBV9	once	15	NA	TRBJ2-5	TGTGCCAGCAGCGCTGACCCGGGACCACAAGAGACCCAGTACTTC	CASSADPGPQETQYF
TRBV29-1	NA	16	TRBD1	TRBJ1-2	TGCAGCGTTGCAGGTGCCCCGGGACAGACGGCTGGTGGCTACACCTTC	CSVAGAPGQTAGGYTF
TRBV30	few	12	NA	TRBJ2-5	TGTGCCTGGAGTGGAGGGCAAGAGACCCAGTACTTC	CAWSGGQETQYF
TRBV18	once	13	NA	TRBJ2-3	TGTGCCAGCTCGCCTGGACGCACAGATACGCAGTATTTT	CASSPGRTDTQYF
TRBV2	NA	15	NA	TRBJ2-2	TGTGCCAGCAGTGAACGGCTAAGGAGCACCGGGGAGCTGTTTTTT	CASSERLRSTGELFF
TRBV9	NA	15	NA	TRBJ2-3	TGTGCCAGCAGCGTAGGGCTGACCCTTACAGATACGCAGTATTTT	CASSVGLTLTDTQYF
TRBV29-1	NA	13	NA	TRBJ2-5	TGCAGCGTTAAGAGGGTAGCTCAAGAGACCCAGTACTTC	CSVKRVAQETQYF